This entry describes one TCR beta chain. The antigen remains undetermined. The final CDR3 position lacks the conserved phenylalanine or tryptophan, pointing to a likely read error. Because the CDR3's place on the DNA is in doubt, the DNA is left out and the CDR3 is given as listed by TCRdb. These data come from a study of T cell responses to AZD1222 COVID-19 vaccine. Looked up from germline, CDR1 is SGHDT and CDR2 is YYEEEE. The length of the CDR3 is 11 amino acids, counting both ends. Study-level points and caveats: No repertoire was sampled before or during the peak T cell response, only after it.

Doses given second, at about 4 or about 12 weeks, were pooled. The protocol was immunoSEQ multiplex PCR, while the TCRdb copy is restricted to in-frame clones and leaves out a portion. The sample lists about 200,000 clones; approximately 93% were seen once. The material sequenced was peripheral blood, taken 28 days after the second AZD1222 dose. The sequence derives from an adult who received the AZD1222 COVID-19 vaccine. The chain has TRBV5-6 and TRBJ1-1. CDR3 sequence reads: CASSLSGGSMI.